The subject of this entry is one TCR beta chain. What it binds is unknown. TCR beta VDJ and CDR3 profiling used genomic DNA as template. In TCRdb, the reads were re-called with MiXCR into one record per CDR3 protein. The profile shows 110,000 or so distinct CDR3 sequences, under 60% of them singletons. The data belong to a study of CD8+CD57+ T cells in acquired aplastic anemia. The overall study: The study obtained an average of around 2.9 ug of DNA from sorted CD4+ and CD8+ cells.

Whoever was chosen for sequencing had shown CD8+CD57+ cell expansion by flow cytometry. Patients had not yet gotten any therapy when their blood was taken for sampling. The study's findings and limits: For CD8+ Simpson's diversity, patients and controls showed no significant difference.

The sample consisted of sorted CD4+, CD8+, or CD8+CD57+ T cells (not recorded which) from PBMCs. The origin of this receptor is a human donor with aplastic anemia.

The CDR3 region is CASSQAQSRSGGEAFF. The DNA for the CDR3 is TGCGCCAGCAGCCAAGCACAGAGTCGGTCGGGGGGTGAAGCTTTCTTT. The J gene is TRBJ1-1, the V gene TRBV4-1; D is perhaps TRBD1 (5 bases). CDR1 and CDR2 from the germline V gene are MGHRA and YSYEKL. The CDR3 spans 16 residues. Deletions cut 1 base from V and 7 bases from J, with 19 bases between.